A selection of T cell receptor beta chains follows, all from one sample in a study of shared clonotypes between healthy human individuals. Clones were sequenced by immunoSEQ multiplex PCR, and TCRdb holds only the in-frame ones, with some missing. Of 2 million to 2.5 million clones in the sample, about 94% are singletons; the top ten hold over 0.1%. Sequencing used naive CD4+ T cells sorted from blood. These receptors originate from a man between 18 and 35 years old in good health. CDR3s include the opening cysteine and the closing phenylalanine or tryptophan. The D gene is left open where the match is weak. Not all rows give a size; the values are once, few, many and, for expanded clones, a class.

>TRBJ1-1|-|-|TRBV6-1
CASSDRGSRNTEAFF
TGTGCCAGCAGCGACCGGGGCAGCCGGAACACTGAAGCTTTCTTT
>TRBJ2-7|-|TRBD2|TRBV5-1
CATREASGMGEQYF
TGCGCCACCAGGGAGGCTAGCGGGATGGGCGAGCAGTACTTC
>TRBJ1-1|-|-|TRBV18
CASSPPGFAEAFF
TGTGCCAGCTCACCACCGGGGTTCGCGGAAGCTTTCTTT
>TRBJ1-1|-|-|TRBV4-1
CASSGRGTSVNTEAFF
TGCGCCAGCAGCGGACGAGGGACAAGTGTTAACACTGAAGCTTTCTTT
>TRBJ2-7|-|-|TRBV5-6
CASSLPEGYEQYF
TGTGCCAGCAGCTTGCCTGAGGGTTACGAGCAGTACTTC
>TRBJ2-7|-|-|TRBV18
CASSSTSYEQYF
TGTGCCAGCTCATCCACTAGCTACGAGCAGTACTTC
>TRBJ1-3|once|-|TRBV18
CASSPLPTTGGGNTIYF
TGTGCCAGCTCACCGCTCCCGACGACAGGCGGTGGAAACACCATATATTTT
>TRBJ1-6|-|TRBD1|TRBV5-1
CASSLVGQGYSPLHF
TGCGCCAGCAGCTTGGTAGGACAGGGGTATTCACCCCTCCACTTT
>TRBJ1-5|-|-|TRBV7-9
CASSLGTASNQPQHF
TGTGCCAGCAGCTTAGGGACAGCAAGCAATCAGCCCCAGCATTTT
>TRBJ2-3|once|TRBD2|TRBV7-9
CASSSGLGTDTQYF
TGTGCCAGCAGCTCGGGACTAGGCACAGATACGCAGTATTTT
>TRBJ2-5|-|TRBD2|TRBV14
CASSQENGVLAGETQYF
TGTGCCAGCAGCCAAGAGAATGGGGTACTAGCGGGAGAGACCCAGTACTTC
>TRBJ1-6|-|TRBD1|TRBV12-5
CASDRWGDRPNSPLHF
TGTGCTAGTGACAGGTGGGGGGACAGGCCTAATTCACCCCTCCACTTT
>TRBJ2-5|-|TRBD2|TRBV12-5
CASGLLAGGPVTQYF
TGTGCTAGTGGTTTACTAGCGGGAGGGCCCGTGACCCAGTACTTC
>TRBJ2-1|-|TRBD2|TRBV10-3
CAISRTSGGYNEQFF
TGTGCCATCAGTAGGACTAGCGGGGGCTACAATGAGCAGTTCTTC
>TRBJ2-3|-|TRBD2|TRBV7-2
CASSQGLAGGLTDTQYF
TGTGCCAGCAGCCAGGGACTAGCGGGGGGCCTCACAGATACGCAGTATTTT
>TRBJ1-2|-|-|TRBV10-3
CAISESDYGYTF
TGTGCCATCAGTGAGTCGGACTATGGCTACACCTTC
>TRBJ1-5|-|TRBD1|TRBV19
CASSIASGTGDQPQHF
TGTGCCAGTAGTATAGCGTCTGGGACAGGGGATCAGCCCCAGCATTTT
>TRBJ1-2|-|-|TRBV11-3
CASSPLSGGVHYGYTF
TGTGCCAGCAGCCCATTGTCTGGGGGCGTTCACTATGGCTACACCTTC
>TRBJ1-1|-|-|TRBV6-6
CASVPRLEKAEAFF
TGTGCCAGCGTCCCCAGATTGGAGAAGGCTGAAGCTTTCTTT
>TRBJ1-5|-|-|TRBV5-5
CASSIGPLGGLQPQHF
TGTGCCAGCAGCATAGGGCCCCTTGGAGGGTTGCAGCCCCAGCATTTT
>TRBJ2-1|-|-|TRBV7-2
CASSPNGEPYNEQFF
TGTGCCAGCAGCCCTAACGGAGAACCATACAATGAGCAGTTCTTC
>TRBJ1-1|-|-|TRBV6-5
CASSSYPPGVTEAFF
TGTGCCAGCAGCTCCTACCCACCCGGGGTGACTGAAGCTTTCTTT
>TRBJ2-2|-|-|TRBV10-3
CAISDGPRNTGELFF
TGTGCCATCAGTGACGGACCGCGCAACACCGGGGAGCTGTTTTTT
>TRBJ2-7|-|-|TRBV27
CASSFEPGPSYEQYF
TGTGCCAGCAGTTTTGAACCAGGGCCGTCCTACGAGCAGTACTTC
>TRBJ1-6|-|-|TRBV10-1
CASTQKGGPSENSPLHF
TGCGCCAGCACCCAAAAGGGAGGGCCCTCCGAGAATTCACCCCTCCACTTT
>TRBJ2-5|once|-|TRBV7-3
CASSLGTGPGETQYF
TGTGCCAGCAGCCTGGGGACCGGACCGGGAGAGACCCAGTACTTC
>TRBJ2-5|-|-|TRBV4-3
CASSQDTVQETQYF
TGCGCCAGCAGCCAAGACACAGTTCAAGAGACCCAGTACTTC
>TRBJ1-1|-|-|TRBV18
CASSPAGENTEAFF
TGTGCCAGCTCACCAGCAGGGGAGAACACTGAAGCTTTCTTT
>TRBJ1-2|-|-|TRBV5-1
CASSLEAGPGYGYTF
TGCGCCAGCAGCTTGGAGGCAGGCCCGGGCTATGGCTACACCTTC
>TRBJ1-2|-|TRBD1|TRBV11-2
CASSLPATGVGGYTF
TGTGCCAGCAGCTTGCCCGCCACAGGGGTGGGTGGCTACACCTTC
>TRBJ2-3|-|-|TRBV10-3
CAISVAGTADTQYF
TGTGCCATCAGTGTTGCGGGGACAGCAGATACGCAGTATTTT
>TRBJ2-7|-|-|TRBV5-1
CASSPDAGPSYEQYF
TGCGCCAGCAGCCCGGATGCGGGACCCTCCTACGAGCAGTACTTC
>TRBJ2-7|-|-|TRBV6-1
CASSGTGFDQYF
TGTGCCAGCAGCGGGACCGGGTTTGACCAGTACTTC
>TRBJ2-4|-|TRBD1|TRBV5-1
CASSWGQDIDIQYF
TGCGCCAGCAGCTGGGGACAGGACATTGACATTCAGTACTTC
>TRBJ1-1|-|TRBD1|TRBV29-1
CSVDDRGTEAFF
TGCAGCGTGGATGACAGGGGAACTGAAGCTTTCTTT
>TRBJ1-1|-|TRBD1|TRBV2
CASKLTGYTEAFF
TGTGCCAGCAAATTGACAGGGTACACTGAAGCTTTCTTT
>TRBJ2-7|-|TRBD1|TRBV30
CAWTNRGHYEQYF
TGTGCCTGGACGAACAGGGGACACTACGAGCAGTACTTC
>TRBJ2-7|-|-|TRBV19
CASSIALNRAPNTYEQYF
TGTGCCAGTAGTATAGCCCTGAACAGGGCACCAAATACCTACGAGCAGTACTTC
>TRBJ2-4|-|TRBD2|TRBV5-6
CASSLTTPGTSSTKNIQYF
TGTGCCAGCAGCTTAACGACTCCCGGGACTAGTAGTACCAAAAACATTCAGTACTTC
>TRBJ1-1|-|-|TRBV7-9
CASSASGRMNTEAFF
TGTGCCAGCAGCGCATCCGGGAGGATGAACACTGAAGCTTTCTTT
>TRBJ2-3|-|TRBD2|TRBV4-3
CASSQDLLAGGGDTQYF
TGCGCCAGCAGCCAAGATCTGCTAGCGGGAGGAGGTGATACGCAGTATTTT
>TRBJ2-5|-|TRBD2|TRBV19
CASSKGTSLETQYF
TGTGCCAGTAGTAAGGGGACTAGCTTGGAGACCCAGTACTTC
>TRBJ1-1|-|-|TRBV5-1
CASSRGTTEAFF
TGCGCCAGCAGCCGGGGGACCACTGAAGCTTTCTTT
>TRBJ2-5|-|-|TRBV5-1
CASRRGWGETQYF
TGCGCCAGCAGGCGAGGGTGGGGCGAGACCCAGTACTTC
>TRBJ2-2|once|-|TRBV2
CASSQNTGELFF
TGTGCCAGTTCACAGAACACCGGGGAGCTGTTTTTT
>TRBJ2-7|-|TRBD1|TRBV5-1
CASSRDPMTGGSEQYF
TGCGCCAGCAGCCGGGACCCCATGACAGGGGGTTCCGAGCAGTACTTC
>TRBJ2-1|-|-|TRBV18
CASSPVWDEQFF
TGTGCCAGCTCACCAGTTTGGGATGAGCAGTTCTTC
>TRBJ1-1|-|-|TRBV5-6
CASSFPIGTSGAFF
TGTGCCAGCAGCTTCCCCATTGGGACCTCCGGGGCTTTCTTT
>TRBJ1-2|-|-|TRBV5-1
CASSPSNDPYGYTF
TGCGCCAGCAGCCCCAGCAACGATCCTTATGGCTACACCTTC
>TRBJ2-1|-|TRBD2|TRBV19
CASRTSSGSKNNEQFF
TGTGCCAGTAGGACTTCTAGCGGGAGTAAAAACAATGAGCAGTTCTTC
>TRBJ2-1|-|TRBD1|TRBV5-1
CASSPPGGTGSDEQFF
TGCGCCAGCAGCCCACCAGGAGGGACAGGGTCCGATGAGCAGTTCTTC
>TRBJ2-2|-|TRBD1|TRBV9
CASSLTGQGMTGELFF
TGTGCCAGCAGCCTAACGGGACAGGGGATGACCGGGGAGCTGTTTTTT
>TRBJ2-2|-|TRBD2|TRBV19
CASSSLTSGSSTGELFF
TGTGCCAGTAGTTCCCTGACTAGCGGGAGCTCTACCGGGGAGCTGTTTTTT
>TRBJ1-4|-|-|TRBV5-1
CASSLGDNMEKLFF
TGCGCCAGCAGCTTGGGGGACAATATGGAAAAACTGTTTTTT
>TRBJ1-1|-|TRBD1|TRBV27
CASSGGTGEAFF
TGTGCCAGCAGTGGTGGGACAGGTGAAGCTTTCTTT